Included here is one T cell receptor beta chain sequence, with context. This sample stems from a study of blood T cell repertoires in COVID-19. Study at large: T cells, B-cell-depleted T cells, or PBMCs provided the cDNA or gDNA that served as material.

Seattle researchers signed up patients amid active infection and tracked them longitudinally. The CDR3 totals 15 residues. CDR1 is SGHTA and CDR2 is FQGNSA in the germline V gene. The V end was cut by 3 bases, the J end by 3 bases, with 12 bases between. Profiled with immunoSEQ multiplex PCR; TCRdb holds only in-frame clones, not every one. The sample yields 150,000 to 200,000 clones, 85% seen once. The sequenced material came from peripheral blood. This clonotype was obtained from a man aged 55-75 years with COVID-19, enrolled during active disease. The chain recombines TRBV7-2 with TRBJ2-1; possibly TRBD1 for D (6 bases). The CDR3 DNA follows: TGTGCCAGCAGCTTCGGCAGGGGTGGCTACAATGAGCAGTTCTTC. This sequence encodes CASSFGRGGYNEQFF.